This T cell receptor (beta chain) was obtained from a study of blood T cell repertoires in COVID-19. The overall study: Acute and convalescent COVID-19 specimens originated in the United States, Italy and Spain.

In the original workflow: Estimated nucleated cell counts came from reference gene primer amplification. TCRdb keeps only in-frame clones here, not all; method: immunoSEQ multiplex PCR. V and J calls and clone size come straight from that table; D and trimming were deduced from the DNA. This sample has under 200,000 clones, with more than 90% found just once. The sample holds a few counts of this clone. The V end lost 0 bases, the J end lost 3 bases, and 15 bases lay between the germline ends. Germline lookup yields CDR1 SGHNT and CDR2 YYREEE (reference sequence). The CDR3 is made up of 17 amino acids.

The genes are TRBV5-4 and TRBJ2-2, with D possibly TRBD2 on 6 matching bases. The sample was peripheral blood. The TCR was taken from a man aged 50 to 60 with acute or convalescent COVID-19. The CDR3 loop reads CASSLGRRGRDTGELFF. The CDR3, as DNA: TGTGCCAGCAGCTTGGGGAGGAGGGGCCGAGACACCGGGGAGCTGTTTTTT.